A single count supports the clone carrying this TCR beta chain. Its antigen is undetermined. The data were taken from a study of blood T cells in healthy people across ages. Sample-barcoded 5' priming and a J-beta primer mix drove a second PCR of about 6 to 11 cycles. Carrying 12 random nucleotides, a template-switch adaptor labeled each individual cDNA molecule. Each of the samples gave a minimum of 2.5 million paired-end reads that contained CDR3. TCRdb re-called the 5' RACE reads with MiXCR, one entry per CDR3 protein. This table has around 900,000 distinct CDR3 sequences, roughly 47% appearing once. Study findings and constraints: Any changes in expanded clonotypes were possibly confounded, as donor CMV status remained unknown.

The sequenced sample was blood. The receptor was isolated from a woman in her sixties in good health.

The CDR3 spells CASSSEWSYNEQFF. DNA for the CDR3: TGCGCCAGCAGCTCGGAGTGGTCCTACAATGAGCAGTTCTTC. V is TRBV5-1 and J is TRBJ2-1, with D unresolved. Germline V gene data show CDR1 as SGHRS and CDR2 as YFSETQ. The CDR3 extends over 14 amino acids. V was clipped by 3 bases and J by 1 base, with 8 bases between them.